The entry below gives a single TCR beta chain sequence along with its context. The germline V gene encodes CDR1 SGDLS and CDR2 YYNGEE. The CDR3 runs to 15 residues. V lost 6 bases to trimming and J lost 1 base; unmatched junction nucleotides: 5. Only in-frame clones appear in the TCRdb table, and some are missing; sequencing was by immunoSEQ multiplex PCR. Found here are fewer than 700,000 clones, around 89% of them singletons; the top ten hold around 0.0099%. This sample is part of a study of shared T cell receptors in the human thymus. This sample was shared with a second study, whose subject was human thymus T cells.

Sequenced sample: thymocytes. This sequence was found in a boy less than two years old with a congenital heart defect. This chain connects TRBV9 to TRBJ2-2; 8 positions match TRBD2. This chain's CDR3 is CASNKAGGNTGELFF. DNA for the CDR3: TGTGCCAGCAACAAGGCGGGAGGGAACACCGGGGAGCTGTTTTTT. Full variable domain (rest looked up from reference TRBV9 and TRBJ2-2): DSGVTQTPKHLITATGQRVTLRCSPRSGDLSVYWYQQSLDQGLQFLIQYYNGEERAKGNILERFSAQQFPDLHSELNLSSLELGDSALYFCASNKAGGNTGELFFGEGSRLTVL.